These T cell receptor beta chains were read from a single sample in a study of T cell changes during pregnancy in multiple sclerosis. Data came from immunoSEQ multiplex PCR; TCRdb stores just in-frame clones and leaves some out. The table records under 60,000 clones, about 92% of them present only once. The specimen was CD4+ T cells from peripheral blood mononuclear cells, collected in the third trimester of pregnancy. All receptors derive from a female donor with multiple sclerosis, enrolled in a pregnancy study. Both conserved end residues are part of each CDR3. A D gene is named only where the DNA matches it firmly. Clone size is not always given. Where it is, it says once, few, many or a class for expanded clones.

j_call d_call v_call clone_size cdr3_nt cdr3_aa
TRBJ1-4 . TRBV5-5 . TGTGCCAGCAGCTTGGGGCAAGTTAATGAAAAACTGTTTTTT CASSLGQVNEKLFF
TRBJ1-1 . TRBV7-9 . TGTATAACTGGGGGACTGGGCCCTTGGAACACTGAAGCTTTCTTT CITGGLGPWNTEAFF
TRBJ1-4 . TRBV18 . TGTGCCAGCTCAGAACTACAGGGCTCCAATGAAAAACTGTTTTTT CASSELQGSNEKLFF
TRBJ1-5 TRBD1 TRBV27 . TGTGCCAGCAGCGACAGGGGACGTCAGCCCCAGCATTTT CASSDRGRQPQHF
TRBJ2-3 TRBD2 TRBV7-8 . TGTGCCAGCAGCCGCCGGGGGGGAGGTGCGGGGAAGGCAGATACGCAGTATTTT CASSRRGGGAGKADTQYF
TRBJ2-7 TRBD1 TRBV29-1 . TGCAGCGGTAAGACAGGGACCGAGCAGTACTTC CSGKTGTEQYF
TRBJ1-4 . TRBV18 . TGTGCCAGCTCACCGTTCAGGGCAACTAATGAAAAACTGTTTTTT CASSPFRATNEKLFF
TRBJ2-1 . TRBV5-1 . TGCGCCAGCACCTCCTTGGGGGAGGCGCCTAACAATGAGCAGTTCTTC CASTSLGEAPNNEQFF
TRBJ1-5 . TRBV11-2 . TGTGCCAGCAGCTTAGGCTCAGGGGATCAGCCCCAGCATTTT CASSLGSGDQPQHF
TRBJ2-6 TRBD1 TRBV5-6 once TGTGCCAGCGGAAGACAGGGGTCCACTGGGGCCAACGTCCTGACTTTC CASGRQGSTGANVLTF
TRBJ2-7 . TRBV19 . TGTGCCAGTAGTCACAGGGTTAAGATCTACGAGCAGTACTTC CASSHRVKIYEQYF
TRBJ2-4 TRBD1 TRBV7-9 . TGTGCCAGCAGCTCGGGACAGGGGGACGCCAAAAACATTCAGTACTTC CASSSGQGDAKNIQYF
TRBJ2-2 . TRBV28 . TGTGCCAGCAGTTTCCTTGGTCAGGGTAGGGAGCTGTTTTTT CASSFLGQGRELFF
TRBJ2-3 TRBD2 TRBV28 . TGTGCCAGCAGCTGGAGCGGGAGGGCCTCAGATACGCAGTATTTT CASSWSGRASDTQYF
TRBJ2-1 . TRBV5-6 . TGTGCCAGCAGCTTCCCGGGGACTCATGAGCAGTTCTTC CASSFPGTHEQFF
TRBJ1-2 . TRBV5-5 . TGTGCCAGCAGCAGCGGACAGACGTTCTATGGCTACACCTTC CASSSGQTFYGYTF
TRBJ2-1 . TRBV18 . TGTGCCAGCTCACCTTTAGCGGAAAGCTCCTACAATGAGCAGTTCTTC CASSPLAESSYNEQFF
TRBJ2-5 TRBD2 TRBV5-1 . TGCGCCAGCAGCCCGGCTAGCGGGAGGGAGACCCAGTACTTC CASSPASGRETQYF
TRBJ1-6 . TRBV5-5 . TGTGCCAGCAGCACCCCGGACAGAAGCTCCTATAATTCACCCCTCCACTTT CASSTPDRSSYNSPLHF
TRBJ1-1 . TRBV30 . TGTGCCTGGAGTGTACGGTCCGGAGGTGAAGCTTTCTTT CAWSVRSGGEAFF
TRBJ1-2 . TRBV6-5 few TGTGCCAGCAGCCTCACTGATAACTATGGCTACACCTTC CASSLTDNYGYTF
TRBJ2-7 TRBD2 TRBV7-9 . TGTGCCAGCAGCTTATTGCGGGGGTACGCCTACGAGCAGTACTTC CASSLLRGYAYEQYF
TRBJ2-7 . TRBV5-1 . TGCGCCAGCAGCCCCCGCGGAGGGAACTACGAGCAGTACTTC CASSPRGGNYEQYF
TRBJ1-1 . TRBV18 few TGTGCCAGCTCACCAGGGGCGAACACTGAAGCTTTCTTT CASSPGANTEAFF
TRBJ2-7 TRBD1 TRBV7-7 . TGTGCCAGCAGCTTTCGCCGGGACAGCTCCTACGAGCAGTACTTC CASSFRRDSSYEQYF
TRBJ2-1 . TRBV13 . TGTGCCAGCAGCTTAGGTCGGCAGGGGAATGAGCAGTTCTTC CASSLGRQGNEQFF
TRBJ2-7 TRBD2 TRBV10-3 . TGTGCCATCAGTGATTCGCCGGGGGGTGCCTACGAGCAGTACTTC CAISDSPGGAYEQYF
TRBJ2-1 . TRBV6-5 . TGTGCCAGCAGTTACCGGCTACTATCCTACAATGAGCAGTTCTTC CASSYRLLSYNEQFF
TRBJ1-2 TRBD1 TRBV5-5 . TGTGCCAGCAGCCCGTCATGGACAGGTACTAAGCCCTATGGCTACACCTTC CASSPSWTGTKPYGYTF
TRBJ2-3 TRBD2 TRBV25-1 . TGTGCCAGCACGGGAGGGGCTGCAGATACGCAGTATTTT CASTGGAADTQYF
TRBJ2-7 TRBD1 TRBV5-4 . TGTGCCAGCAGCTCAGGGGGCCCCATCTCCTACGAGCAGTACTTC CASSSGGPISYEQYF
TRBJ1-1 . TRBV18 . TGTGCCAGCTCACCGGGCGTAAGTAGCACTGAAGCTTTCTTT CASSPGVSSTEAFF